Presented here are 23 T cell receptor beta chains from one specimen sequenced in a study of shared clonotypes between healthy human individuals. Clones were sequenced by immunoSEQ multiplex PCR, and TCRdb holds only the in-frame ones, with some missing. Of about 2.2 million clones in the sample, roughly 91% were seen once. CD8 cells regarded as naive lacked CD45RO, were positively chosen for CCR7, and omitted terminally differentiated effector memory CD45RA+ cells. Sequencing was performed on naive CD8+ T cells from PBMCs. The receptors stem from a man aged 18 to 35 in good health. Some clones in this sample may be carry-over from other donors' samples.

This clone was recorded once. The chain couples TRBV15 to TRBJ2-7; D remains ambiguous. Per the germline V gene, CDR1 is LNHNV and CDR2 is YYDKDF (reference sequence). V gave up 0 bases and J gave up 2 bases, with 11 bases separating them. The length of the CDR3 is 15 residues. The CDR3 is CATSRDRLMAYEQYF. The CDR3 coding sequence is TGTGCCACCAGCAGAGATCGTCTAATGGCCTACGAGCAGTACTTC.

The J gene is TRBJ1-1, the V gene TRBV4-1; perhaps TRBD1 as D (5 bases). The CDR3 is 14 residues long. The germline V and J ends were trimmed by 0 bases and 11 bases, with 16 bases remaining between them. Germline V CDR1 and CDR2: MGHRA, YSYEKL. The CDR3 sequence: CASSQDGGWPVAFF. The CDR3, as DNA: TGCGCCAGCAGCCAAGATGGGGGGTGGCCTGTTGCTTTCTTT.

This clone was recorded once. The V and J genes are TRBV6-6 and TRBJ2-3, with 8 nucleotides matching TRBD2. The CDR3 contains 16 residues. The J segment lost 0 bases and the V segment lost 2 bases, leaving 4 bases of the junction unmatched. Looked up from germline, CDR1 is MNHNY and CDR2 is SVGAGI (reference sequence). CDR3 protein: CASSYVAGYSTDTQYF. The CDR3 nucleotides are TGTGCCAGCAGTTACGTAGCGGGATATAGCACAGATACGCAGTATTTT.

The CDR3 nucleotides read TGTGCCAGCAGCCCCATCGACATACCCACAGATACGCAGTATTTT. Its protein product is CASSPIDIPTDTQYF. The chain employs TRBV9 and TRBJ2-3; D is uncertain. CDR1 SGDLS and CDR2 YYNGEE come from the germline V gene. The CDR3 is made up of 15 amino acids. V dropped 4 bases and J dropped 2 bases, with 14 bases sitting between them.

This sequence joins TRBV6-1 and TRBJ1-5; D call uncertain. From germline, CDR1 is MNHNS and CDR2 SASEGT. The germline V and J ends were trimmed by 0 bases and 0 bases, with 12 bases remaining between them. The CDR3 is 17 residues long. The CDR3 sequence: CASSEARGGLSNQPQHF. In nucleotides, the CDR3 is TGTGCCAGCAGTGAAGCGCGGGGTGGGCTTAGCAATCAGCCCCAGCATTTT.

This clone showed up just once. The chain is built from TRBV4-3 and TRBJ1-2, with 7 bases matching TRBD1. The CDR3 has 15 residues. Germline assignment: CDR1 LGHNA and CDR2 YSLEER. The V and J ends lost 1 base and 2 bases, in that order; junction bases with no gene match: 4. In nucleotides, the CDR3 is TGCGCCAGCAGCCAAGTTTGGGGACAGAACTATGGCTACACCTTC. Protein product: CASSQVWGQNYGYTF.

This clone was picked up one time. Other DNA variants within this sample encode the same CDR3. V and J are TRBV28 and TRBJ2-5, with 10 bases that match TRBD1. Germline CDR1 is MDHEN and CDR2 is SYDVKM. J was trimmed by 4 bases and V by 4 bases; bases with no gene match: 3. The CDR3 is 14 amino acids. CDR3 DNA: TGTGCCAGCAGTTCCCGGACAGGGGGAGAGACCCAGTACTTC. Amino acid sequence: CASSSRTGGETQYF. The full variable domain, its missing parts supplied by reference TRBV28 and TRBJ2-5, is DVKVTQSSRYLVKRTGEKVFLECVQDMDHENMFWYRQDPGLGLRLIYFSYDVKMKEKGDIPEGYSVSREKKERFSLILESASTNQTSMYLCASSSRTGGETQYFGPGTRLLVL.

The V and J genes are TRBV28 and TRBJ2-7; D is unclear. The CDR3 runs to 13 residues. Germline-derived CDR1 and CDR2 are MDHEN and SYDVKM. Deletions cut 2 bases from V and 6 bases from J, with 11 bases between. CDR3 amino acids: CASSLTPLREQYF. The CDR3, as DNA: TGTGCCAGCAGTTTAACCCCCCTGCGCGAGCAGTACTTC.

The V and J genes are TRBV11-2 and TRBJ2-3; 10 bases line up with TRBD1. Germline lookup yields CDR1 SGHAT and CDR2 FQNNGV. Trimming removed 4 bases from V and 2 bases from J; junction bases left unmatched: 12. The CDR3 has 18 residues. As DNA, the CDR3 is TGTGCCAGCAGCTCAGCCCTTGGCGGGACAGGGGTCACAGATACGCAGTATTTT. Its protein is CASSSALGGTGVTDTQYF. Full variable domain (outside the CDR3, taken from reference TRBV11-2 and TRBJ2-3): EAGVAQSPRYKIIEKRQSVAFWCNPISGHATLYWYQQILGQGPKLLIQFQNNGVVDDSQLPKDRFSAERLKGVDSTLKIQPAKLEDSAVYLCASSSALGGTGVTDTQYFGPGTRLTVL.

V usage is TRBV29-1 and J usage is TRBJ1-2; 9 nucleotides line up with TRBD1. With 6 bases clipped from V and 6 bases from J, the junction kept 8 bases outside the gene matches. Germline loops: CDR1 SQVTM, CDR2 ANQGSEA. CDR3 length: 13 amino acids. In DNA, the CDR3 is TGCAGCGTCCCGGGACAGGGCTATCATGGCTACACCTTC. Translated, it gives CSVPGQGYHGYTF.

The J gene is TRBJ2-7, the V gene TRBV7-2; D perhaps matches TRBD1 (6 bases). The germline gives CDR1 SGHTA, CDR2 FQGNSA. The CDR3 totals 14 residues. V was trimmed by 2 bases and J by 4 bases, leaving 12 bases between them. CDR3 coding DNA: TGTGCCAGCAGCTTATTCCTCAGGGGTTACGAGCAGTACTTC. Encoded protein: CASSLFLRGYEQYF.

The V and J genes are TRBV4-1 and TRBJ1-1, with 11 bases identical to TRBD1. Germline trimming cut 1 base from V and 6 bases from J; bases unmatched to any gene: 7. The CDR3 is 16 amino acids. From germline, CDR1 is MGHRA and CDR2 YSYEKL. The CDR3 DNA reads TGCGCCAGCAGCCAAGCTCCGGGACAGGGGGGGCCTGAAGCTTTCTTT. Protein: CASSQAPGQGGPEAFF.

CDR3 coding DNA: TGCGCCAGCAGTGAGTCGGACGTCGCTGAAGCTTTCTTT. Protein sequence: CASSESDVAEAFF. The chain uses TRBV10-2 and TRBJ1-1; D uncertain. The CDR3 totals 13 residues. V shed 0 bases and J shed 6 bases, with 8 bases lying between them. Germline CDR1 reads WSHSY; CDR2 reads SAAADI.

The chain combines TRBV7-9 with TRBJ1-2, with no clear D. V was trimmed by 1 base and J by 4 bases, leaving 10 bases between them. The CDR3 loop spans 14 amino acids. The germline gives CDR1 SEHNR, CDR2 FQNEAQ (reference sequence). The CDR3 DNA follows: TGTGCCAGCAGCTTAGGGTTGAGCTTCTATGGCTACACCTTC. Its protein is CASSLGLSFYGYTF.

The V gene is TRBV21-1, the J gene TRBJ1-1; the table's D call of TRBD1 was not tested on the DNA. TRBV21-1 is listed as a pseudogene. This CDR3 is 15 amino acids long. DNA of the CDR3: TGTGCCAGCAGCAAAGAACACAGATCGAACACTGAAGCTTTCTTT. It encodes CASSKEHRSNTEAFF.

The V gene is TRBV28, the J gene TRBJ1-5; 9 nucleotides align to TRBD1. Losses at the gene ends were 7 bases for V and 7 bases for J; bases not matched to a gene: 8. Germline loops: CDR1 MDHEN, CDR2 SYDVKM. The CDR3 is made up of 14 amino acids. DNA of the CDR3: TGTGCCAGCATAAGAGACAGGGGGAACCAGCCCCAGCATTTT. Translation: CASIRDRGNQPQHF. Full variable domain (rest looked up from reference TRBV28 and TRBJ1-5): DVKVTQSSRYLVKRTGEKVFLECVQDMDHENMFWYRQDPGLGLRLIYFSYDVKMKEKGDIPEGYSVSREKKERFSLILESASTNQTSMYLCASIRDRGNQPQHFGDGTRLSIL.

About this clone: This specimen includes other DNA sequences encoding the same CDR3. The V gene is TRBV19, the J gene TRBJ1-1, with a possible D match to TRBD1 (5 bases). CDR3 length: 12 amino acids. V was trimmed by 8 bases and J by 5 bases, leaving 12 bases between them. The germline V gene encodes CDR1 LNHDA and CDR2 SQIVND (reference sequence). As DNA, the CDR3 is TGTGCCAGTTCAATCCAGGGTACTGAAGCTTTCTTT. This gives the protein CASSIQGTEAFF.

J is TRBJ2-7 and V is TRBV7-3; weak D call: TRBD1 (6 bases). The CDR3 is made up of 13 amino acids. V lost 3 bases to trimming and J lost 3 bases, with 9 bases between them. Germline CDR1 SGHTA, CDR2 FQGTGA. The CDR3 DNA reads as TGTGCCAGCAGCTTTTCCAGGGGCTACGAGCAGTACTTC. It specifies CASSFSRGYEQYF.

The sample holds one count of this clone. The chain carries TRBV9 and TRBJ2-2; no reliable D call. The CDR3 has 13 amino acids. Deletions cut 0 bases from V and 9 bases from J, with 9 bases between. Germline lookup yields CDR1 SGDLS and CDR2 YYNGEE. In nucleotides, the CDR3 is TGTGCCAGCAGCGTAGGATCAGCCCGGGAGCTGTTTTTT. Translated, it gives CASSVGSARELFF.

This chain uses TRBV2 with TRBJ1-5, with 9 positions matching TRBD1. V shed 3 bases, J shed 4 bases, and the junction held 4 bases outside the gene matches. The CDR3 extends over 15 amino acids. The germline CDR1 and CDR2 sequences are SNHLY and FYNNEI. CDR3 DNA sequence: TGTGCCAGCAGTGAGTTGGGGACAGGGAATCAGCCCCAGCATTTT. Translation: CASSELGTGNQPQHF. The complete variable domain, with remaining parts taken from reference TRBV2 and TRBJ1-5, reads EPEVTQTPSHQVTQMGQEVILRCVPISNHLYFYWYRQILGQKVEFLVSFYNNEISEKSEIFDDQFSVERPDGSNFTLKIRSTKLEDSAMYFCASSELGTGNQPQHFGDGTRLSIL.

This clone was observed a single time. The chain carries TRBV7-9 and TRBJ2-7, with D hard to call. Trimming took off 8 bases at V and 5 bases at J, with 13 bases between the two ends. This CDR3 has 12 amino acids. From germline, CDR1 is SEHNR and CDR2 FQNEAQ (reference sequence). The CDR3 loop is CASATYMDEQYF. For the CDR3, the DNA is TGTGCCAGCGCCACGTACATGGACGAGCAGTACTTC. The variable domain in full, with the rest retrieved from reference TRBV7-9 and TRBJ2-7, is DTGVSQNPRHKITKRGQNVTFRCDPISEHNRLYWYRQTLGQGPEFLTYFQNEAQLEKSRLLSDRFSAERPKGSFSTLEIQRTEQGDSAMYLCASATYMDEQYFGPGTRLTVT.

This clone was observed once. The V gene is TRBV28, the J gene TRBJ2-7, with TRBD2 matching 9 bases. This CDR3 has 17 amino acids. Trimming took 6 bases from V and 4 from J; bases not matched to a gene: 16. From germline, CDR1 is MDHEN and CDR2 SYDVKM. CDR3 loop: CASSPEGSGRRDYEQYF. DNA of the CDR3: TGTGCCAGCAGCCCAGAGGGAAGCGGGAGGCGGGATTACGAGCAGTACTTC.

V and J are TRBV27 and TRBJ2-5; TRBD2 matches 8 bases. Germline V gene sequence: CDR1 MNHEY, CDR2 SMNVEV (reference sequence). V shed 7 bases, J shed 7 bases, and the junction held 11 bases outside the gene matches. The CDR3 spans 14 residues. CDR3 loop: CASTAPGGRATQYF. DNA for the CDR3: TGTGCCAGCACCGCCCCGGGGGGGAGGGCGACCCAGTACTTC.